The 4 T cell receptor beta chains below were found in one sample sequenced in a study of T cell repertoires in cytomegalovirus infection. TCRdb processed the reads anew with MiXCR; each CDR3 protein has one entry. Of roughly 760,000 distinct CDR3 sequences in the sample, less than 40% were seen once. The specimen was PBMCs. The receptors come from a human donor in good health (CMV status not recorded). Some clones in this sample may be carry-over from other donors' samples.

This clonotype was detected only a few times. The chain combines TRBV7-6 with TRBJ1-2; D remains unclear. V shed 4 bases and J shed 1 base, with 13 bases lying between them. CDR1 and CDR2 (germline): SGHVS, FNYEAQ. The CDR3 has 15 amino acids. In DNA form, the CDR3 reads TGTGCCAGCAGCTACCCCACGACCGTTAACTATGGCTACACCTTC. It translates to CASSYPTTVNYGYTF.

The CDR3 sequence is CASIVGQGLQGLFF. In nucleotides, the CDR3 is TGTGCCAGCATTGTCGGGCAGGGTCTTCAGGGGCTGTTCTTC. The chain has TRBV6-1 and TRBJ2-1, with D tentatively TRBD1 (6 bases). Trimming removed 7 bases at V and 15 bases at J, with 25 bases between. The CDR3 loop spans 14 amino acids. In germline, CDR1 is MNHNS, CDR2 SASEGT.

Of note for this clonotype: A clone one base away is much larger, so this may be a read error. This CDR3 is missing its conserved last phenylalanine or tryptophan, likely due to a read error. This chain uses TRBV7-2 with TRBJ2-2, with D unresolved. Germline CDR1 reads SGHTA; CDR2 reads FQGNSA. V was cut by 2 bases and J by 0 bases, with 7 bases left in between. The CDR3 runs 15 residues. Here the CDR3 reads CASSLTATNTGELFC. Here the CDR3 DNA reads TGTGCCAGCAGCTTAACGGCGACGAACACCGGGGAGCTGTTTTGT.

Written as DNA, the CDR3 is TGTGCCAGCAGACCGACAGGGGGCCAGAACACCGGGGAGCTGTTTTTT. Translation gives CASRPTGGQNTGELFF. This chain joins TRBV7-9 and TRBJ2-2; TRBD1 aligns across 10 bases. This CDR3 has 16 residues. Looked up from germline, CDR1 is SEHNR and CDR2 is FQNEAQ (reference sequence). The junction had 5 bases not matched to a gene; V was cut back by 6 bases and J by 1 base.